This TCR beta chain is drawn from a study of T-cell memory formation after mild COVID-19. This CDR3 contains 15 residues. V gave up 1 base and J gave up 6 bases, with 15 bases separating them. CDR1 is LGHNA, CDR2 YSLEER, per germline. Broader study findings: Some SARS-CoV-2-responding clones were already detected in memory before infection.

This clonotype turned up a few times. The antigen is unknown. 5'RACE with constant-segment primers built TCRalpha and TCRbeta cDNA libraries with UMIs. Each CDR3 protein gets one entry after TCRdb re-called the 5' RACE reads with MiXCR. Here the sample spans some 300,000 distinct CDR3 sequences, 20% to 25% being singletons. The sequenced sample consisted of PBMCs or a T cell subset sorted from them (not recorded which). The V call is TRBV4-3, the J call TRBJ1-2, with D perhaps matching TRBD1 (5 bases). This receptor was taken from a man younger than 35 who had mild COVID-19 (a few samples of this study predate the infection). Cell type and time point are not known. In DNA, the CDR3 is TGCGCCAGCAGCCAAGTACCTCGGCAGGGTGATGGCTACACCTTC. Protein sequence: CASSQVPRQGDGYTF.